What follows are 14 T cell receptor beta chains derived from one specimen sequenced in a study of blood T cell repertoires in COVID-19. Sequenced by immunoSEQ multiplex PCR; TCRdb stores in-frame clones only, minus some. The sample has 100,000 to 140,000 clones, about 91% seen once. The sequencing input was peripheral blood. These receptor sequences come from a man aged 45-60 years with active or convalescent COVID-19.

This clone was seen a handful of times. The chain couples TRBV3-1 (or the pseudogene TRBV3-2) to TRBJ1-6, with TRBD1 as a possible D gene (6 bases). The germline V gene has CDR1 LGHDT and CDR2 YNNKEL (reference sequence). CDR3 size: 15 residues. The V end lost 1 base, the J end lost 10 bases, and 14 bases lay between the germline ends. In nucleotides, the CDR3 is TGTGCCAGCAGCCAAGTCGGCAGGGGTGGATCACCCCTCCACTTT. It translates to CASSQVGRGGSPLHF.

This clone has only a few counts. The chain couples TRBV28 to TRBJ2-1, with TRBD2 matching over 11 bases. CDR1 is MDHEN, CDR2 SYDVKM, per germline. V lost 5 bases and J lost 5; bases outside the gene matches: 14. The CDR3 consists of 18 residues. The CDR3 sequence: CASSPPPLSSGGNNEQFF. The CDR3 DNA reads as TGTGCCAGCAGTCCTCCGCCCCTCTCTAGCGGGGGGAACAATGAGCAGTTCTTC.

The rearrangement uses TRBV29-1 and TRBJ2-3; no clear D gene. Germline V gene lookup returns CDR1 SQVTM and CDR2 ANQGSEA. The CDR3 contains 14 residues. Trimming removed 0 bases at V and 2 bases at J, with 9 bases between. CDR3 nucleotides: TGCAGCGTTGAAGAGTTCCTAACCACAGATACGCAGTATTTT. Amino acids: CSVEEFLTTDTQYF.

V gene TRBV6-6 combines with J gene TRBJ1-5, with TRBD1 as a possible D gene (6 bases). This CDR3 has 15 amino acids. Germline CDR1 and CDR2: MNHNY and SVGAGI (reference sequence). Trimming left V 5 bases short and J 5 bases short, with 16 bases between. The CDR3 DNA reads TGTGCCAGCAGTGCGACAGGTGATGGAGATCAGCCCCAGCATTTT. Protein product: CASSATGDGDQPQHF.

The CDR3 nucleotides read TGTGCCAGTAGTATTTTCCTAGCGGCAAACAATGAGCAGTTCTTC. Amino acid sequence: CASSIFLAANNEQFF. The chain is built from TRBV19 and TRBJ2-1; TRBD2 aligns across 7 bases. The CDR3 is 15 residues long. The ends lost 3 bases at V and 5 bases at J; junction bases unmatched: 7. Per the germline V gene, CDR1 is LNHDA and CDR2 is SQIVND (reference sequence).

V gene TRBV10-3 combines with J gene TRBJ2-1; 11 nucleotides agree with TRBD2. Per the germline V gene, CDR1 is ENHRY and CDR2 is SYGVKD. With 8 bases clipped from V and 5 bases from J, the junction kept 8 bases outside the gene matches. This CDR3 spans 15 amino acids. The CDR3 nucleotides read TGTGCCATCGGGACCGGACTAGCGGGTAACAATGAGCAGTTCTTC. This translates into CAIGTGLAGNNEQFF.

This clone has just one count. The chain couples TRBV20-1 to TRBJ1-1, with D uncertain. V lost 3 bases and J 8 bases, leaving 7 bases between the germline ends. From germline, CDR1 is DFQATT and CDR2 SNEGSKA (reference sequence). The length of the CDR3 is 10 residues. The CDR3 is CSARLGEAFF. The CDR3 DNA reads TGCAGTGCTAGGCTAGGAGAAGCTTTCTTT.

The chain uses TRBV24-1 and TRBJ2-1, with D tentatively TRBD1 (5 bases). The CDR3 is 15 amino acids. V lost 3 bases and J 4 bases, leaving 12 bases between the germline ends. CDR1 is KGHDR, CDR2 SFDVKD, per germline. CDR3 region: CATSDPQGDYNEQFF. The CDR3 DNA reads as TGTGCCACCAGTGATCCCCAGGGCGATTACAATGAGCAGTTCTTC.

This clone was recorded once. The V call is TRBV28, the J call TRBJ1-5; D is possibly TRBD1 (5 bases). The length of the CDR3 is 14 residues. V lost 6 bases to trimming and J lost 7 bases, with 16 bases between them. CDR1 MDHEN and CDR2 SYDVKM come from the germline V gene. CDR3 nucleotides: TGTGCCAGCAGCCTAGGGAGGGGCAGCCAGCCCCAGCATTTT. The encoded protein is CASSLGRGSQPQHF.

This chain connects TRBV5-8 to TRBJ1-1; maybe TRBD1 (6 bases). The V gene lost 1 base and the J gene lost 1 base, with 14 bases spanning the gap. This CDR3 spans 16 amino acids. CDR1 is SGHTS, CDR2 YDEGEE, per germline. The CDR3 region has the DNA TGTGCCAGCAGCTTGTCCAGGGGCTGGACGAACACTGAAGCTTTCTTT. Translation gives CASSLSRGWTNTEAFF.

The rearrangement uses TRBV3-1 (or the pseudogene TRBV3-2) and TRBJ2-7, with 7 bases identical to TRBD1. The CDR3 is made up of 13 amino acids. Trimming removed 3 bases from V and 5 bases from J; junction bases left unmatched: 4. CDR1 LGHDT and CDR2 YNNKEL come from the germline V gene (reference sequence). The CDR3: CASSQQGDNEQYF. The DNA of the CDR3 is TGTGCCAGCAGCCAGCAGGGGGACAACGAGCAGTACTTC.

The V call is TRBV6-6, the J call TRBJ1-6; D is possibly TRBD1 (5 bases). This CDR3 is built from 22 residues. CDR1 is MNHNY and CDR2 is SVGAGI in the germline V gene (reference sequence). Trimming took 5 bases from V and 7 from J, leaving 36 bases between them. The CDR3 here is CASSPHLDGTFMGRVYNSPLHF. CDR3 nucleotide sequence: TGTGCCAGCAGTCCCCACTTAGACGGGACTTTTATGGGCCGGGTTTACAATTCACCCCTCCACTTT.

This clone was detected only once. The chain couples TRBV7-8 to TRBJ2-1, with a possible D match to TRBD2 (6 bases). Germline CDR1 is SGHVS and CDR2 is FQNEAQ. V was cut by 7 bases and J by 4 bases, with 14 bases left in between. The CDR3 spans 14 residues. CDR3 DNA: TGTGCCAGCACCCCGGGACTGGGGTACAATGAGCAGTTCTTC. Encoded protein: CASTPGLGYNEQFF.

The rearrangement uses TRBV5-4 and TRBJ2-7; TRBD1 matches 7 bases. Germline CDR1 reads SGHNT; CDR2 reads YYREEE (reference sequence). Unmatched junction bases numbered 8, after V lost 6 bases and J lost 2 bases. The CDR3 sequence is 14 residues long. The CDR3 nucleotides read TGTGCCAGCACCCTTCTAGGGGGCACCTACGAGCAGTACTTC. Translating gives CASTLLGGTYEQYF. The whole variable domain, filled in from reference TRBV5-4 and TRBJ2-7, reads ETGVTQSPTHLIKTRGQQVTLRCSSQSGHNTVSWYQQALGQGPQFIFQYYREEENGRGNFPPRFSGLQFPNYSSELNVNALELDDSALYLCASTLLGGTYEQYFGPGTRLTVT.